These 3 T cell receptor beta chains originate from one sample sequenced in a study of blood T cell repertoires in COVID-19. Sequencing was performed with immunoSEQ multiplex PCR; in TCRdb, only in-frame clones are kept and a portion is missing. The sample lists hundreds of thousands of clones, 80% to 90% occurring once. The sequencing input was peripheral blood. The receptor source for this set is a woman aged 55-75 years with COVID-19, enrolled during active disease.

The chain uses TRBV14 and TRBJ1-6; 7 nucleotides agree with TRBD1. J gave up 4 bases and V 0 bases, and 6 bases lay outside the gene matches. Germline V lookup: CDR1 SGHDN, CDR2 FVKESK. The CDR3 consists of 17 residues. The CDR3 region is CASSQDLTGVYNSPLHF. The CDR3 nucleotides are TGTGCCAGCAGCCAAGATCTCACAGGGGTGTATAATTCACCCCTCCACTTT.

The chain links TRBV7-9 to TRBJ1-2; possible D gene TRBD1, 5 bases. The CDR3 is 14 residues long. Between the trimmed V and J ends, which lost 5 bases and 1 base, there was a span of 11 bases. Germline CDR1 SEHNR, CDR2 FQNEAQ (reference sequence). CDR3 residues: CASSRTSSNYGYTF. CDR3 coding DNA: TGTGCCAGCAGCCGGACATCCAGTAACTATGGCTACACCTTC.

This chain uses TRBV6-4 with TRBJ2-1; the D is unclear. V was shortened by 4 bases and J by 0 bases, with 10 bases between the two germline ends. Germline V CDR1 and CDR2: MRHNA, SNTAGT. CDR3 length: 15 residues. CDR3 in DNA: TGTGCCAGCAGTGTGTCAGTGATCTCCTACAATGAGCAGTTCTTC. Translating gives CASSVSVISYNEQFF.